This T cell receptor (beta chain) came from a study of cytomegalovirus exposure and HLA in healthy donors. Study-level background: Among the roughly 400 genotyped donors, more than 70% were placed in the Caucasian-associated ancestry cluster.

The V and J ends lost 2 bases and 7 bases respectively, with 14 bases between them. The CDR3 extends over 15 amino acids. Germline V gene data show CDR1 as LGHNA and CDR2 as YSLEER. 60 Vbeta and 13 Jbeta primers were used in PCR. The protocol was immunoSEQ multiplex PCR, while the TCRdb copy is restricted to in-frame clones and leaves out a portion. The sample has more than 80,000 clones, more than 60% seen once; the top ten hold about 3.6%. The sequenced material came from PBMCs. The J gene is TRBJ1-4, the V gene TRBV4-3; D is possibly TRBD1 (6 bases). This clonotype originated in a man between 60 and 75 years old in good health and CMV-seronegative. The CDR3 DNA follows: TGCGCCAGCAGCCAAAACTACGTAGGGGGTGAAAAACTGTTTTTT. Its translation: CASSQNYVGGEKLFF.